This entry lists 7 T cell receptor beta chains sequenced from one sample in a study of blood T cell repertoires in COVID-19 (TCRdb year 2020). To prepare the library, the immunoSEQ multiplex PCR assay was applied. Drawn from immuneACCESS, this table holds only the in-frame rearrangements with V and J called that TCRdb kept. Clones are partly lost; checked studies trace under half to an unresolved V gene and leave the rest unexplained. The sample has some 220,000 clones on record, over 70% of them singletons. The ten largest clones take up about 7% of the sample. The source material was peripheral blood. The receptors shown here come from a woman in her 70s with acute or convalescent COVID-19.

The chain joins TRBV18 to TRBJ2-7; 7 bases are a match to TRBD1. Germline CDR1 KGHSH, CDR2 LQKENI. CDR3 length: 14 residues. V was clipped by 6 bases and J by 2 bases; unmatched bases: 7. The CDR3 nucleotides are TGTGCCAGCTCCTCCGACAGGGTGGCCTACGAGCAGTACTTC. This gives the protein CASSSDRVAYEQYF.

CDR3 region: CASSSRGTGVDNTEAFF. As DNA, the CDR3 is TGCGCCAGCAGCTCACGCGGGACAGGGGTTGATAACACTGAAGCTTTCTTT. The rearrangement joins TRBV5-1 to TRBJ1-1; TRBD1 aligns across 10 bases. The germline CDR1 and CDR2 sequences are SGHRS and YFSETQ. J gave up 2 bases and V 3 bases, and 10 bases lay outside the gene matches. The CDR3 has 17 amino acids.

This clone was observed a handful of times. The chain is built from TRBV14 and TRBJ2-5; D is uncertain. The CDR3 sequence is 12 residues long. Germline V lookup: CDR1 SGHDN, CDR2 FVKESK. The V gene lost 4 bases and the J gene lost 2 bases, with 5 bases spanning the gap. The CDR3 region has the DNA TGTGCCAGCAGCCCCATTCAAGAGACCCAGTACTTC. Translation: CASSPIQETQYF.

The chain joins TRBV30 to TRBJ2-2, with D possibly matching TRBD2 (5 bases). The germline V gene encodes CDR1 GTSNPN and CDR2 SVGIG (reference sequence). With 2 bases removed from V and 4 bases from J, the gap between germline ends came to 8 bases. CDR3 length: 13 residues. The CDR3 region is CAWSWTSTGELFF. CDR3 bases: TGTGCCTGGAGTTGGACTTCCACCGGGGAGCTGTTTTTT.

V usage is TRBV6-5 and J usage is TRBJ2-1, with 10 nucleotides matching TRBD1. Looked up from germline, CDR1 is MNHEY and CDR2 is SVGAGI. CDR3 size: 14 residues. The V gene end was trimmed by 9 bases and the J gene end by 6 bases; junction bases not matched to a gene: 8. The CDR3 nucleotides are TGTGCCAGTATCGGACAGGGGGGAACCAATGAGCAGTTCTTC. Its protein is CASIGQGGTNEQFF.

The CDR3 region has the DNA TGTGCCAGTAGTAGATCGGGACTAACGGATCAGCCCCAGCATTTT. Translated, it gives CASSRSGLTDQPQHF. This chain connects TRBV19 to TRBJ1-5; a possible D gene is TRBD1 (5 bases). This CDR3 has 15 residues. Germline V CDR1 and CDR2: LNHDA, SQIVND (reference sequence). The V end was cut by 4 bases, the J end by 5 bases, with 15 bases between.

The sample holds a few counts of this clone. The chain recombines TRBV4-3 with TRBJ2-2; 8 positions agree with TRBD1. CDR3 length: 18 residues. Germline V gene lookup returns CDR1 LGHNA and CDR2 YSLEER. The V segment lost 0 bases and the J segment 7 bases; nucleotides outside the gene matches: 13. The CDR3 DNA follows: TGCGCCAGCAGCCAAGAAGTCCCCAGGACAGGGTTAAACGGGGAGCTGTTTTTT. This codes for CASSQEVPRTGLNGELFF.